The 31 T cell receptor beta chains below all came from one sample that was sequenced in a study of T cells in Graves' hyperthyroidism and ophthalmopathy (dated by TCRdb to 2018 to 2020). Preparation of the library involved multiplex PCR. The sequencer was an Illumina HiSeq 2000. The TCR beta CDR3 regions were amplified from the RNA transcripts. The first round of RT-PCR for the TCR CDR3 was performed with the HTBI primer set and the Qiagen OneStep RT-PCR kit. The public reads were run again by TCRdb, first through fastp at Q25 and then through MiXCR, and only productive beta chains were kept. A single entry per CDR3 protein holds the most common genes and DNA from its merged rows. Across this sample there are about 610,000 distinct CDR3 sequences, with around 45% seen only once. The top ten clonotypes cover approximately 8.4% of the sample. Sequencing used peripheral blood or thyroid tissue (not recorded which). The receptors derive from a young woman with Graves' hyperthyroidism.

The chain is built from TRBV3-1 and TRBJ2-2, with 13 bases matching TRBD2. V lost 3 bases to trimming and J lost 4 bases; unmatched junction nucleotides: 8. Germline V lookup: CDR1 LGHDT, CDR2 YNNKEL (reference sequence). CDR3 size: 18 residues. Written as DNA, the CDR3 is TGTGCCAGCAGCCACCCGGGACTAGCGGGATTGGCCACCGGGGAGCTGTTTTTT. Its translation is CASSHPGLAGLATGELFF.

This clonotype was counted many times. This chain uses TRBV18 with TRBJ1-1; D is undetermined. V lost 4 bases and J lost 5, with 11 bases in between. The CDR3 sequence is 13 residues long. Germline lookup yields CDR1 KGHSH and CDR2 LQKENI. CDR3 in amino acids: CASSQGEGTEAFF. In DNA form, the CDR3 reads TGTGCCAGCTCACAGGGTGAAGGAACTGAAGCTTTCTTT.

The V call is TRBV15, the J call TRBJ1-3, with a weak D call TRBD1 (5 bases). CDR3 size: 14 residues. CDR1 LNHNV and CDR2 YYDKDF come from the germline V gene (reference sequence). The germline V and J ends were trimmed by 0 bases and 4 bases, with 7 bases remaining between them. CDR3 residues: CATSRDRQGNTIYF. The CDR3 nucleotides are TGTGCCACCAGCAGAGATCGACAGGGAAACACCATATATTTT.

V usage is TRBV24-1 and J usage is TRBJ2-7; possibly TRBD2 for D (6 bases). V was trimmed by 6 bases and J by 2 bases, leaving 19 bases between them. The CDR3 spans 16 residues. Germline lookup yields CDR1 KGHDR and CDR2 SFDVKD. CDR3 sequence (DNA): TGTGCCACCAGTTCGGGCTCGGGGGACGGAACCTACGAGCAGTACTTC. Translated, it gives CATSSGSGDGTYEQYF.

The chain has TRBV30 and TRBJ1-1; D is perhaps TRBD1 (5 bases). The germline gives CDR1 GTSNPN, CDR2 SVGIG (reference sequence). The CDR3 consists of 12 residues. The ends were cut back, 8 bases at V and 5 bases at J, with 15 bases in the middle. CDR3 region: CATDRGRTEAFF. In nucleotides, the CDR3 is TGTGCCACAGACCGGGGGAGGACTGAAGCTTTCTTT.

The chain uses TRBV20-1 and TRBJ2-7; 16 nucleotides align to TRBD2. The DNA end favors TRBJ2-1, so the J call may be wrong. CDR3 length: 16 amino acids. Germline lookup yields CDR1 DFQATT and CDR2 SNEGSKA (reference sequence). This CDR3 reads CSARDPGLAGGGEQFF. The DNA for the CDR3 is TGCAGTGCTAGAGACCCGGGACTAGCGGGGGGGGGTGAGCAGTTCTTC.

V and J are TRBV9 and TRBJ2-7, with TRBD2 identical over 13 bases. CDR1 is SGDLS and CDR2 is YYNGEE in the germline V gene. The CDR3 consists of 15 residues. J was trimmed by 3 bases and V by 4 bases; bases with no gene match: 4. CDR3 amino acids: CASSHWTSGSYEQYF. The DNA for the CDR3 is TGTGCCAGCAGCCACTGGACTAGCGGGAGCTACGAGCAGTACTTC.

This clonotype was counted at least ten times. The chain couples TRBV19 to TRBJ1-5; D may be TRBD1 (5 bases). Trimming removed 6 bases from V and 2 bases from J, with 14 bases in between. The germline gives CDR1 LNHDA, CDR2 SQIVND (reference sequence). The CDR3 is made up of 15 amino acids. This CDR3 is CASRGWGSGNQPQHF. The CDR3 DNA reads TGTGCCAGTAGAGGGTGGGGGAGTGGCAATCAGCCCCAGCATTTT. Based on the CDR3 plus reference TRBV19 and TRBJ1-5, the full variable domain is DGGITQSPKYLFRKEGQNVTLSCEQNLNHDAMYWYRQDPGQGLRLIYYSQIVNDFQKGDIAEGYSVSREKKESFPLTVTSAQKNPTAFYLCASRGWGSGNQPQHFGDGTRLSIL.

This clonotype was counted once. Here the CDR3 omits its conserved ending phenylalanine or tryptophan, so a read error is the likely source. The V and J genes are TRBV7-2 and TRBJ1-2, with 9 positions matching TRBD1. The CDR3 contains 14 residues. The J segment lost 8 bases and the V segment lost 0 bases, leaving 4 bases of the junction unmatched. Germline V CDR1 and CDR2: SGHTA, FQGNSA. As DNA, the CDR3 is TGTGCCAGCAGCTTAGCGCGACAGGGGGACGGCTACACCCTC. It is translated as CASSLARQGDGYTL.

In its sample, this clonotype was seen many times. The CDR3 region has the DNA TGCGCCAGCAGCCAAGATCTACCAGGCAATCAGCCCCAGCATTTT. It is translated as CASSQDLPGNQPQHF. The chain carries TRBV4-3 and TRBJ1-5; D gene unclear. This CDR3 region has 15 residues. Trimming removed 0 bases from V and 2 bases from J, with 8 bases in between. CDR1 LGHNA and CDR2 YSLEER come from the germline V gene.

This rearrangement joins TRBV6-2 or TRBV6-3 to TRBJ2-2; 9 bases fit TRBD2. This CDR3 region has 22 residues. J was trimmed by 5 bases and V by 7 bases; bases with no gene match: 29. Germline V gene lookup returns CDR1 MNHEY and CDR2 SVGEGT. The CDR3 here is CASKRGKVDTGEREVATGELFF. The CDR3 coding sequence is TGTGCCAGCAAACGGGGGAAGGTGGACACCGGGGAGCGGGAGGTCGCTACCGGGGAGCTGTTTTTT.

The rearrangement joins TRBV7-9 to TRBJ2-1, with TRBD2 matching 13 bases. The CDR3 totals 23 residues. Trimming took 7 bases from V and 0 from J; bases not matched to a gene: 24. Germline assignment: CDR1 SEHNR and CDR2 FQNEAQ (reference sequence). CDR3 in DNA: TGTGCCAGCAAGGGGGAGACACAGGGGAAGCCATGGACTAGCGGGAGCTCCTACAATGAGCAGTTCTTC. It encodes CASKGETQGKPWTSGSSYNEQFF.

The rearrangement uses TRBV20-1 and TRBJ2-3; the D is unclear. V was shortened by 3 bases and J by 2 bases, with 9 bases between the two germline ends. The V gene's germline CDR1 is DFQATT and CDR2 SNEGSKA (reference sequence). The CDR3 runs 13 residues. The CDR3, as DNA: TGCAGTGCTAGTTACGGCCTCACAGATACGCAGTATTTT. Translation gives CSASYGLTDTQYF.

This chain links TRBV14 with TRBJ2-1; no definite D call. CDR3 length equals 12 residues. The V gene lost 4 bases and the J gene lost 5 bases, with 6 bases spanning the gap. Germline V gene sequence: CDR1 SGHDN, CDR2 FVKESK. CDR3 sequence: CASSLVNNEQFF. The DNA for the CDR3 is TGTGCCAGCAGCCTCGTAAACAATGAGCAGTTCTTC.

The chain links TRBV19 to TRBJ1-6; D uncertain. Trimming pared 7 bases from V and 0 bases from J, leaving 13 bases between. This CDR3 is 16 amino acids long. Germline CDR1 and CDR2: LNHDA and SQIVND (reference sequence). Written as DNA, the CDR3 is TGTGCCAGTATAAAGTCGGCGGGCTCCTATAATTCACCCCTCCACTTT. Translating gives CASIKSAGSYNSPLHF.

The V call is TRBV24-1, the J call TRBJ1-2; D is undetermined. CDR3 length equals 13 residues. CDR1 KGHDR and CDR2 SFDVKD come from the germline V gene. V gave up 3 bases and J gave up 7 bases, with 11 bases separating them. CDR3 DNA sequence: TGTGCCACCAGTGATGCTACTCCGGGTGGCTACACCTTC. The encoded protein is CATSDATPGGYTF.

This clonotype was observed at least ten times. This sequence joins TRBV4-1 and TRBJ1-2, with D uncertain. Germline loops: CDR1 MGHRA, CDR2 YSYEKL. CDR3 length equals 14 residues. V lost 3 bases and J lost 2, with 10 bases in between. The CDR3 coding sequence is TGCGCCAGCAGCCATCAGACCGTCAACTATGGCTACACCTTC. Protein product: CASSHQTVNYGYTF.

This chain links TRBV29-1 with TRBJ1-1, with 11 bases identical to TRBD1. Germline trimming cut 6 bases from V and 4 bases from J; bases unmatched to any gene: 4. CDR3 length: 13 amino acids. CDR1 is SQVTM and CDR2 is ANQGSEA in the germline V gene. CDR3: CSVAGTGGTEAFF. CDR3 DNA: TGCAGCGTAGCCGGGACAGGGGGCACTGAAGCTTTCTTT.

The V call is TRBV10-3, the J call TRBJ1-1; D is uncertain. The CDR3 extends over 14 amino acids. Germline V CDR1 and CDR2: ENHRY, SYGVKD. V shed 3 bases and J shed 7 bases, with 15 bases lying between them. In DNA, the CDR3 is TGTGCCATCAGTGAAACAGAAGAGAAACATGAAGCTTTCTTT. Encoded protein: CAISETEEKHEAFF.

This clonotype was seen at least ten times. V usage is TRBV29-1 and J usage is TRBJ2-3, with D perhaps matching TRBD2 (5 bases). The V and J ends lost 7 bases and 9 bases respectively, with 11 bases between them. Per the germline V gene, CDR1 is SQVTM and CDR2 is ANQGSEA. CDR3 size: 10 residues. DNA for the CDR3: TGCAGCGCCGAGGGCGAAACGCAGTATTTT. Its protein product is CSAEGETQYF.

At least ten counts were recorded for this clonotype. The V and J genes are TRBV7-2 and TRBJ1-1; TRBD1 is a possible D gene (6 bases). The CDR3 runs 16 residues. Germline V gene lookup returns CDR1 SGHTA and CDR2 FQGNSA. With 4 bases removed from V and 0 bases from J, the gap between germline ends came to 15 bases. DNA of the CDR3: TGTGCCAGCAGCTCCCCCGGACAGACTATGAACACTGAAGCTTTCTTT. Its translation: CASSSPGQTMNTEAFF.

V usage is TRBV29-1 and J usage is TRBJ1-1; D is uncertain. This CDR3 region has 11 residues. In germline, CDR1 is SQVTM, CDR2 ANQGSEA. CDR3 coding DNA: TGCGGCTCCGTCGAAAACACTGAAGCTTTCTTT. The encoded protein is CGSVENTEAFF.

The chain has TRBV20-1 and TRBJ2-5, with D uncertain. Germline V gene lookup returns CDR1 DFQATT and CDR2 SNEGSKA (reference sequence). This CDR3 has 14 amino acids. V was cut by 3 bases and J by 5 bases, with 16 bases left in between. The CDR3: CSARTGGDYETQYF. CDR3 sequence (DNA): TGCAGTGCTAGGACCGGTGGTGATTACGAGACCCAGTACTTC.

As to this clonotype: This may be a read error, as it is one base from a much larger clone. The chain carries TRBV7-9 and TRBJ2-7; possibly TRBD1 for D (6 bases). Per the germline V gene, CDR1 is SEHNR and CDR2 is FQNEAQ (reference sequence). The CDR3 runs to 15 residues. The CDR3 sequence: CASGLTAAGAYEQYF. CDR3 nucleotides: TGTGCCAGCGGCTTAACAGCGGCAGGGGCCTACGAGCAGTACTTC.

About this clonotype: This may arise from a read error, as a much more abundant clone is one base away. This chain joins TRBV6-2 or TRBV6-3 and TRBJ1-1; no firm D call. Germline CDR1 and CDR2: MNHEY and SVGEGT. CDR3 length: 14 amino acids. Here the CDR3 reads CASNYDDGQPEAFF. In DNA, the CDR3 is TGTGCCAGCAATTACGACGACGGCCAGCCTGAAGCTTTCTTT.

As to this clonotype: Since a much larger clone is just one base distant, this may be a read error. CDR3 protein: CASSRRTANTGELFF. CDR3 nucleotide sequence: TGTGCCAGTAGTCGGAGGACAGCTAACACCGGGGAGCTGTTTTTT. This sequence joins TRBV19 and TRBJ2-2; a weak D match, TRBD1 (6 bases). The germline gives CDR1 LNHDA, CDR2 SQIVND (reference sequence). This CDR3 comprises 15 residues. Trimming removed 5 bases from V and 2 bases from J, with 12 bases in between.

The sample holds many counts of this clonotype. V usage is TRBV20-1 and J usage is TRBJ1-1; 7 nucleotides align to TRBD1. Germline CDR1 and CDR2: DFQATT and SNEGSKA (reference sequence). V lost 1 base and J lost 4; bases outside the gene matches: 9. There are 15 residues in the CDR3. CDR3 amino acids: CSARGGQGGITEAFF. The CDR3, as DNA: TGCAGTGCTAGAGGGGGGCAGGGGGGGATCACTGAAGCTTTCTTT.

Many counts were recorded for this clonotype. The CDR3 region has the DNA TGTGCCAGCAGCTTGGGTGTTCGAGGCTACACCTTC. This encodes CASSLGVRGYTF. The rearrangement uses TRBV5-8 and TRBJ1-2; unclear D gene. This CDR3 is 12 amino acids long. With 0 bases removed from V and 8 bases from J, the gap between germline ends came to 8 bases. Germline CDR1 is SGHTS and CDR2 is YDEGEE. Looking up the rest from reference TRBV5-8 and TRBJ1-2 gives the full variable domain: EAGVTQSPTHLIKTRGQQATLRCSPISGHTSVYWYQQALGLGLQFLLWYDEGEERNRGNFPPRFSGRQFPNYSSELNVNALELEDSALYLCASSLGVRGYTFGSGTRLTVV.

J is TRBJ2-7 and V is TRBV7-2; 9 bases are shared with TRBD1. Trimming took 1 base from V and 2 from J; bases not matched to a gene: 6. Germline CDR1 is SGHTA and CDR2 is FQGNSA. The CDR3 extends over 16 amino acids. The CDR3 sequence is CASSLGGTGYPYEQYF. The DNA for the CDR3 is TGTGCCAGCAGCTTAGGAGGGACAGGGTATCCCTACGAGCAGTACTTC.

This clonotype was seen ten or more times. V usage is TRBV2 and J usage is TRBJ1-1; no reliable D call. This CDR3 spans 10 amino acids. The V end lost 2 bases, the J end lost 10 bases, and 5 bases lay between the germline ends. Germline assignment: CDR1 SNHLY and CDR2 FYNNEI. The CDR3, as DNA: TGTGCCAGCAGTGAAATAGGAGCTTTCTTT. It codes for CASSEIGAFF. The whole variable domain, filled in from reference TRBV2 and TRBJ1-1, reads EPEVTQTPSHQVTQMGQEVILRCVPISNHLYFYWYRQILGQKVEFLVSFYNNEISEKSEIFDDQFSVERPDGSNFTLKIRSTKLEDSAMYFCASSEIGAFFGQGTRLTVV.

This clonotype was counted ten times or more. V usage is TRBV10-3 and J usage is TRBJ1-4; D possibly corresponds to TRBD1 (6 bases). This CDR3 has 14 residues. The germline V gene has CDR1 ENHRY and CDR2 SYGVKD. The V end lost 6 bases, the J end lost 5 bases, and 13 bases lay between the germline ends. The CDR3 sequence is CAIRQDSLNEKLFF. The CDR3 DNA reads TGTGCCATCAGGCAGGACAGCCTAAATGAAAAACTGTTTTTT.